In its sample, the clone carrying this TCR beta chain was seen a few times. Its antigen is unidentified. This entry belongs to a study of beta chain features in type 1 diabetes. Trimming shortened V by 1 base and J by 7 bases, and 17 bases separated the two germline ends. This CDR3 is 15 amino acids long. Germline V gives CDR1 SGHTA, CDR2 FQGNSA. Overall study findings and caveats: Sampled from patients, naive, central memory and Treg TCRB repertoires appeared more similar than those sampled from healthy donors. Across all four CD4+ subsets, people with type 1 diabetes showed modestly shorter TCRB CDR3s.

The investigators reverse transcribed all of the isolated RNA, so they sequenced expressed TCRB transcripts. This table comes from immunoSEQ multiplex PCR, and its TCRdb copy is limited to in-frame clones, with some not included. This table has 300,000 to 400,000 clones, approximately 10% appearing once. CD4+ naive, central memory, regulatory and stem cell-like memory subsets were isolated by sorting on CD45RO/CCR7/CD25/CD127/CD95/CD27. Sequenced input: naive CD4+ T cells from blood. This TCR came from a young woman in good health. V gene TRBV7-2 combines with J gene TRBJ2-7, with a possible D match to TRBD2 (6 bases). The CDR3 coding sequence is TGTGCCAGCAGCTTAGATGGCGGGGCCGTCTGGGAGCAGTACTTC. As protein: CASSLDGGAVWEQYF.